This section outlines one T cell receptor beta chain sequence together with its context. Its target is unknown. The source of the sample is a study of Graves' ophthalmopathy and Graves' hyperthyroidism. Study details: Stable hyperthyroidism was defined by absence of ophthalmopathy within 18 months of follow-up.

Hyperthyroidism patients, all newly diagnosed, had under 2 months' duration and ages of 18 to 65. The sequenced template was RNA, covering the TCR beta CDR3 region. The first round was an RT-PCR with HTBI primers, and the second round was a multiplex PCR. TCRdb reprocessed the multiplex PCR reads with MiXCR, giving one entry per CDR3 protein. The sample has about 590,000 distinct CDR3 sequences, approximately 37% seen once. CDR3 length: 14 amino acids. The V end lost 0 bases, the J end lost 2 bases, and 7 bases lay between the germline ends. Germline assignment: CDR1 WNHNN and CDR2 SYGVQD (reference sequence). Findings and caveats of the study: Blood was where most expanded thyroid clonotypes above 0.001 frequency also turned up. A roughly 76% specificity and about 90% sensitivity were achieved by a 13-signature model that separated ophthalmopathy from stable hyperthyroidism.

This receptor was identified in an adult man with Graves' hyperthyroidism. The sequenced sample consisted of peripheral blood or thyroid tissue (not recorded which). The chain joins TRBV10-1 to TRBJ1-2; no clear D. Here the CDR3 reads CASSESGRNYGYTF. The DNA for the CDR3 is TGCGCCAGCAGTGAGTCTGGACGGAACTATGGCTACACCTTC.